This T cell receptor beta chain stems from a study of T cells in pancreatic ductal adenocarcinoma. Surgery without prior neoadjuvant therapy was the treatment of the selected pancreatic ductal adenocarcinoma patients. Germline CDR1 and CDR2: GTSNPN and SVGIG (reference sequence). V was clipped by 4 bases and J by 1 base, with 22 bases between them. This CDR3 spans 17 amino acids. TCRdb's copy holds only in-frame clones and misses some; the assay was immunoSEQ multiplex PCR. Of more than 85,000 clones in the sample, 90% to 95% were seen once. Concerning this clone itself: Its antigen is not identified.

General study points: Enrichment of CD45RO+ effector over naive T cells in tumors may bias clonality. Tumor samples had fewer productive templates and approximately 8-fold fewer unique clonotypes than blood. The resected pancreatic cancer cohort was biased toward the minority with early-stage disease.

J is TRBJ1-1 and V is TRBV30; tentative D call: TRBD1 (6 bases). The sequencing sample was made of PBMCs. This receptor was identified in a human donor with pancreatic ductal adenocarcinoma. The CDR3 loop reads CAWIIGLTGTGNTEAFF. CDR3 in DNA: TGTGCCTGGATCATTGGTCTCACAGGGACCGGGAACACTGAAGCTTTCTTT.